What follows are 12 T cell receptor beta chains derived from one specimen sequenced in a study of T cells in Graves' hyperthyroidism and ophthalmopathy. Amplification targeted TCR beta CDR3 regions from RNA transcripts. HTBI primers were employed in a first-round RT-PCR of the TCR CDR3. MiXCR, applied by TCRdb to the multiplex PCR reads, yields one record per CDR3 protein. The profile covers some 300,000 distinct CDR3 sequences, with about 19% appearing a single time and under 45% taken by the ten largest. The sample comprised blood. The origin of the receptors is a man aged 50-60 years with Graves' ophthalmopathy.

This clonotype was seen ten or more times. The V call is TRBV15, the J call TRBJ1-5, with 10 bases fitting TRBD1. CDR3 size: 17 residues. The V gene end was trimmed by 0 bases and the J gene end by 4 bases; junction bases not matched to a gene: 6. Looked up from germline, CDR1 is LNHNV and CDR2 is YYDKDF (reference sequence). The CDR3 protein is CATSRDPGQGKNQPQHF. The CDR3 bases are TGTGCCACCAGCAGAGATCCGGGACAGGGGAAGAATCAGCCCCAGCATTTT.

This clonotype was observed many times. The chain uses TRBV20-1 and TRBJ2-7; 9 bases align to TRBD2. CDR1 is DFQATT, CDR2 SNEGSKA, per germline (reference sequence). Trimming at V came to 4 bases and at J to 5 bases, leaving 12 bases not matched to a gene. The CDR3 runs to 15 residues. This CDR3 is CSAKELGTSYDEQYF. The CDR3, as DNA: TGCAGTGCTAAAGAGTTAGGGACTAGCTACGACGAGCAGTACTTC.

This clonotype appeared a few times. V and J are TRBV9 and TRBJ2-5; unclear D gene. V lost 0 bases, J lost 0 bases, and 9 bases lay in between. Germline CDR1 reads SGDLS; CDR2 reads YYNGEE. This CDR3 is 15 amino acids long. CDR3 sequence reads: CASSVGGSYQETQYF. CDR3 bases: TGTGCCAGCAGCGTAGGAGGCAGTTACCAAGAGACCCAGTACTTC.

The chain carries TRBV19 and TRBJ2-2; tentative D call: TRBD2 (5 bases). The CDR3 extends over 16 amino acids. Germline V CDR1 and CDR2: LNHDA, SQIVND (reference sequence). V was pared by 10 bases and J by 1 base, with 19 bases between. The CDR3 here is CANRSGSTRNTGELFF. CDR3 nucleotide sequence: TGTGCCAATAGATCCGGGTCTACTAGGAACACCGGGGAGCTGTTTTTT.

This clonotype was observed a handful of times. The V gene is TRBV9, the J gene TRBJ2-7, with 7 positions matching TRBD1. V was clipped by 4 bases and J by 3 bases; unmatched bases: 10. Germline CDR1 is SGDLS and CDR2 is YYNGEE. The CDR3 length is 15 residues. The CDR3, as DNA: TGTGCCAGCAGCCCTAGACAGGGTCTTGGCTACGAGCAGTACTTC. It yields the protein CASSPRQGLGYEQYF. Together with reference TRBV9 and TRBJ2-7, the CDR3 gives the full variable domain: DSGVTQTPKHLITATGQRVTLRCSPRSGDLSVYWYQQSLDQGLQFLIQYYNGEERAKGNILERFSAQQFPDLHSELNLSSLELGDSALYFCASSPRQGLGYEQYFGPGTRLTVT.

This clonotype was seen more than once but under ten times. The genes are TRBV7-9 and TRBJ2-1; 7 bases match TRBD2. This CDR3 comprises 10 residues. Germline V gene lookup returns CDR1 SEHNR and CDR2 FQNEAQ (reference sequence). With 10 bases clipped from V and 9 bases from J, the junction kept 3 bases outside the gene matches. The CDR3 reads CATGGTEQFF. CDR3 coding DNA: TGTGCCACCGGGGGGACTGAGCAGTTCTTC.

This clonotype has a handful of counts. The genes are TRBV5-1 and TRBJ2-1; 9 positions match TRBD2. V lost 4 bases, J lost 7 bases, and 12 bases stayed unmatched. Germline-derived CDR1 and CDR2 are SGHRS and YFSETQ. The CDR3 extends over 16 amino acids. For the CDR3, the DNA is TGCGCCAGCAGCGGTGGTGGTAGCGGGAGCGGGAATGAGCAGTTCTTC. This translates into CASSGGGSGSGNEQFF.

Comment on this clonotype: A much larger clonotype is one base distant, so this may be a read error. The V gene is TRBV5-1, the J gene TRBJ2-7, with a possible D match to TRBD2 (5 bases). This CDR3 contains 14 residues. Germline CDR1 reads SGHRS; CDR2 reads YFSETQ. CDR3 amino acids: CVSSLEVPGSEQYF. The CDR3, as DNA: TGCGTCAGCAGCTTGGAAGTTCCTGGGAGCGAGCAGTACTTC.

This clonotype was detected ten times or more. This chain joins TRBV20-1 and TRBJ2-7; maybe TRBD2 (6 bases). V gave up 3 bases and J gave up 3 bases, with 9 bases separating them. The CDR3 spans 12 residues. CDR1 DFQATT and CDR2 SNEGSKA come from the germline V gene (reference sequence). CDR3 sequence reads: CSASRESYEQYF. The CDR3 DNA follows: TGCAGTGCTAGTCGGGAGAGCTACGAGCAGTACTTC.

This clonotype was picked up many times. The chain combines TRBV11-2 with TRBJ2-7, with a possible D match to TRBD1 (6 bases). The CDR3 extends over 15 amino acids. Between the trimmed V and J ends, which lost 5 bases and 3 bases, there was a span of 17 bases. Germline V gene sequence: CDR1 SGHAT, CDR2 FQNNGV. CDR3 in amino acids: CASSPWGQEFYEQYF. The DNA for the CDR3 is TGTGCCAGCAGCCCCTGGGGGCAGGAATTCTACGAGCAGTACTTC.

This clonotype was seen ten or more times. This rearrangement joins TRBV7-8 to TRBJ2-7, with 9 bases fitting TRBD2. Germline V gene data show CDR1 as SGHVS and CDR2 as FQNEAQ. V was clipped by 5 bases and J by 0 bases; unmatched bases: 5. This CDR3 comprises 15 residues. CDR3 nucleotides: TGTGCCAGCAGCGCCCTTAGCGGGAGCTCCTACGAGCAGTACTTC. This sequence encodes CASSALSGSSYEQYF.

This clonotype was recorded at least ten times. The chain is built from TRBV5-1 and TRBJ1-1; the D gene is possibly TRBD1 (6 bases). This CDR3 comprises 15 residues. Germline V lookup: CDR1 SGHRS, CDR2 YFSETQ. The V end was cut by 4 bases, the J end by 4 bases, with 17 bases between. CDR3 protein: CASSLVSTGSTEAFF. The CDR3, as DNA: TGCGCCAGCAGCCTCGTTTCGACAGGCAGCACTGAAGCTTTCTTT.